The 27 T cell receptor beta chains given below trace back to one sample, sequenced in a study of blood T cell repertoires in COVID-19. Only in-frame clones appear in the TCRdb table, and some are missing; sequencing was by immunoSEQ multiplex PCR. The profile covers approximately 210,000 clones, with roughly 80% appearing a single time and under 0.95% taken by the ten largest. Sequencing used peripheral blood. These receptors all come from a man between 60 and 70 years old with COVID-19, enrolled during active disease.

The chain is built from TRBV7-8 and TRBJ2-7; 7 bases align to TRBD1. The CDR3 runs 14 residues. CDR1 is SGHVS and CDR2 is FQNEAQ in the germline V gene. V dropped 5 bases and J dropped 6; count of bases not matched to a gene: 10. CDR3 in amino acids: CASSPRQGPTEQYF. In DNA form, the CDR3 reads TGTGCCAGCAGCCCCAGACAGGGTCCGACCGAGCAGTACTTC.

The chain combines TRBV3-1 (or the pseudogene TRBV3-2) with TRBJ1-2, with TRBD1 identical over 8 bases. Germline assignment: CDR1 LGHDT and CDR2 YNNKEL (reference sequence). The CDR3 is made up of 15 amino acids. The ends lost 4 bases at V and 6 bases at J; junction bases unmatched: 10. CDR3 bases: TGTGCCAGCAGCCCCCCCCAGGGGGCTAGAGATGGCTACACCTTC. Its protein product is CASSPPQGARDGYTF.

The chain is built from TRBV14 and TRBJ2-2, with 10 bases matching TRBD2. V shed 4 bases, J shed 3 bases, and the junction held 5 bases outside the gene matches. Germline V CDR1 and CDR2: SGHDN, FVKESK. The CDR3 contains 16 residues. This CDR3 is CASSPRTSGYTGELFF. In DNA, the CDR3 is TGTGCCAGCAGCCCTCGGACTAGCGGATACACCGGGGAGCTGTTTTTT.

This chain uses TRBV2 with TRBJ2-2; 13 bases agree with TRBD2. V was clipped by 5 bases and J by 4 bases; unmatched bases: 1. The germline gives CDR1 SNHLY, CDR2 FYNNEI. CDR3 length equals 15 residues. CDR3 in amino acids: CASSWTSGGTGELFF. The CDR3 coding sequence is TGTGCCAGCAGTTGGACTAGCGGGGGCACCGGGGAGCTGTTTTTT.

J is TRBJ1-1 and V is TRBV30; no clear D gene. Germline V gene lookup returns CDR1 GTSNPN and CDR2 SVGIG (reference sequence). The V and J ends lost 0 bases and 0 bases respectively, with 5 bases between them. CDR3 length: 13 residues. Here the CDR3 reads CAWSVHLNTEAFF. The CDR3 coding sequence is TGTGCCTGGAGTGTTCATCTGAACACTGAAGCTTTCTTT. Full variable domain (remainder filled in from reference TRBV30 and TRBJ1-1): SQTIHQWPATLVQPVGSPLSLECTVEGTSNPNLYWYRQAAGRGLQLLFYSVGIGQISSEVPQNLSASRPQDRQFILSSKKLLLSDSGFYLCAWSVHLNTEAFFGQGTRLTVV.

This clone was seen just once. The chain links TRBV24-1 to TRBJ1-1; a possible D gene is TRBD1 (6 bases). This CDR3 has 13 amino acids. Per the germline V gene, CDR1 is KGHDR and CDR2 is SFDVKD. The V and J ends lost 7 bases and 1 base respectively, with 9 bases between them. The CDR3 DNA sequence: TGTGCCACCAGGGACAGCGGGAACACTGAAGCTTTCTTT. Translated: CATRDSGNTEAFF.

The chain joins TRBV18 to TRBJ2-7; 9 bases agree with TRBD1. The germline gives CDR1 KGHSH, CDR2 LQKENI. V lost 1 base to trimming and J lost 3 bases; unmatched junction nucleotides: 4. There are 15 residues in the CDR3. CDR3 in amino acids: CASSPQGQGGYEQYF. CDR3 DNA sequence: TGTGCCAGCTCACCACAGGGACAGGGAGGCTACGAGCAGTACTTC.

The CDR3 protein is CASRAAGTGFSPLHF. In DNA form, the CDR3 reads TGTGCCAGCAGAGCAGCCGGGACAGGGTTTTCACCCCTCCACTTT. The V gene is TRBV7-8, the J gene TRBJ1-6; 9 bases are shared with TRBD1. Germline loops: CDR1 SGHVS, CDR2 FQNEAQ. The CDR3 runs to 15 residues. V shed 6 bases, J shed 9 bases, and the junction held 9 bases outside the gene matches.

The J gene is TRBJ1-2, the V gene TRBV7-8; 7 bases are a match to TRBD1. CDR1 and CDR2 (germline): SGHVS, FQNEAQ. The V gene end was trimmed by 5 bases and the J gene end by 6 bases; junction bases not matched to a gene: 6. The CDR3 runs 13 residues. The CDR3 region is CASSLTGVDGYTF. As DNA, the CDR3 is TGTGCCAGCAGCCTTACAGGGGTTGATGGCTACACCTTC. The entire variable domain, with the rest obtained from reference TRBV7-8 and TRBJ1-2, is as follows: GAGVSQSPRYKVAKRGQDVALRCDPISGHVSLFWYQQALGQGPEFLTYFQNEAQLDKSGLPSDRFFAERPEGSVSTLKIQRTQQEDSAVYLCASSLTGVDGYTFGSGTRLTVV.

The chain recombines TRBV10-3 with TRBJ2-1; TRBD2 matches at 13 bases. J gave up 6 bases and V 2 bases, and 4 bases lay outside the gene matches. The CDR3 runs 16 residues. Germline V CDR1 and CDR2: ENHRY, SYGVKD. The CDR3 sequence: CAISEPTSGRANEQFF. CDR3 coding DNA: TGTGCCATCAGTGAGCCCACTAGCGGGAGGGCCAATGAGCAGTTCTTC.

V usage is TRBV3-1 (or the pseudogene TRBV3-2) and J usage is TRBJ1-6; D may be TRBD1 (6 bases). With 4 bases removed from V and 6 bases from J, the gap between germline ends came to 25 bases. The CDR3 totals 19 residues. Germline V gene lookup returns CDR1 LGHDT and CDR2 YNNKEL (reference sequence). The CDR3 loop reads CASSRGLARVGDGNSPLHF. The CDR3 region has the DNA TGTGCCAGCAGCCGGGGGCTGGCCCGAGTGGGGGATGGTAATTCACCCCTCCACTTT.

The table lists this clone with a few counts. The chain links TRBV6-5 to TRBJ1-2, with 9 bases aligning to TRBD1. With 4 bases clipped from V and 6 bases from J, the junction kept 3 bases outside the gene matches. The CDR3 is 13 amino acids. Germline loops: CDR1 MNHEY, CDR2 SVGAGI. The CDR3 protein is CASSLTGGNGYTF. CDR3 bases: TGTGCCAGCAGTTTAACAGGGGGCAATGGCTACACCTTC.

The chain couples TRBV5-1 to TRBJ1-5, with 7 bases matching TRBD1. Germline loops: CDR1 SGHRS, CDR2 YFSETQ. This CDR3 region has 15 residues. Trimming at V came to 0 bases and at J to 2 bases, leaving 2 bases not matched to a gene. This CDR3 reads CASSLEGAGNQPQHF. The CDR3 DNA is TGCGCCAGCAGCTTGGAGGGGGCGGGCAATCAGCCCCAGCATTTT.

V gene TRBV4-2 combines with J gene TRBJ1-2; D is unclear. This CDR3 has 14 amino acids. V dropped 0 bases and J dropped 8 bases, with 13 bases sitting between them. In germline, CDR1 is LGHNA, CDR2 YNFKEQ. CDR3 protein: CASSQEGPTRGYTF. CDR3 nucleotides: TGTGCCAGCAGCCAAGAGGGCCCAACGAGAGGCTACACCTTC.

The V and J genes are TRBV28 and TRBJ2-2, with D perhaps matching TRBD2 (5 bases). This CDR3 contains 14 residues. Trimming took off 6 bases at V and 5 bases at J, with 13 bases between the two ends. CDR1 is MDHEN, CDR2 SYDVKM, per germline. CDR3 loop: CASRPRGGTGELFF. The CDR3 bases are TGTGCCAGCAGGCCTCGAGGCGGGACCGGGGAGCTGTTTTTT.

This clone has more than one count but fewer than ten. Here the CDR3 DNA reads TGCGCCAGCAGAACCGGACAGTATAATTCACCCCTCCACTTT. Its translation: CASRTGQYNSPLHF. The chain couples TRBV10-2 to TRBJ1-6; the D gene is possibly TRBD1 (6 bases). Germline loops: CDR1 WSHSY, CDR2 SAAADI. Trimming removed 6 bases from V and 4 bases from J, with 10 bases in between. The CDR3 has 14 residues.

This clone was observed a few times. The chain joins TRBV15 to TRBJ1-1, with D tentatively TRBD1 (6 bases). V was clipped by 0 bases and J by 7 bases, with 12 bases between them. Per germline, CDR1 LNHNV and CDR2 YYDKDF (reference sequence). The CDR3 is 14 residues long. In nucleotides, the CDR3 is TGTGCCACCAGCAGAGATCATAGGACAGTTGAAGCTTTCTTT. Amino acids: CATSRDHRTVEAFF.

V gene TRBV28 combines with J gene TRBJ2-1; D gene unclear. This CDR3 contains 15 residues. The V gene lost 5 bases and the J gene lost 5 bases, with 16 bases spanning the gap. Germline V CDR1 and CDR2: MDHEN, SYDVKM. The CDR3 DNA sequence: TGTGCCAGCAGTGAAGTTCGGCGGAAAAACAATGAGCAGTTCTTC. Encoded protein: CASSEVRRKNNEQFF.

The chain is built from TRBV2 and TRBJ1-4, with 10 positions matching TRBD1. The CDR3 length is 14 residues. The ends lost 7 bases at V and 6 bases at J; junction bases unmatched: 5. The germline gives CDR1 SNHLY, CDR2 FYNNEI. The chain's CDR3 is CASKTGGGDEKLFF. The CDR3 nucleotides read TGTGCCAGCAAGACAGGGGGCGGGGATGAAAAACTGTTTTTT.

The rearrangement uses TRBV7-2 and TRBJ1-1; weak D call: TRBD1 (5 bases). The V and J ends lost 0 bases and 4 bases respectively, with 15 bases between them. The CDR3 covers 16 residues. CDR1 is SGHTA, CDR2 FQGNSA, per germline. The CDR3: CASSLAVKAGRTEAFF. The CDR3, as DNA: TGTGCCAGCAGCTTAGCCGTTAAGGCGGGGCGCACTGAAGCTTTCTTT.

This clone was recorded a few times. The J gene is TRBJ1-2, the V gene TRBV19; 9 bases align to TRBD1. J gave up 4 bases and V 3 bases, and 6 bases lay outside the gene matches. The CDR3 length is 15 residues. CDR1 LNHDA and CDR2 SQIVND come from the germline V gene (reference sequence). As DNA, the CDR3 is TGTGCCAGTAGTATCGGGACAGGGTGGAGCTATGGCTACACCTTC. It specifies CASSIGTGWSYGYTF. The complete variable domain, with remaining parts taken from reference TRBV19 and TRBJ1-2, reads DGGITQSPKYLFRKEGQNVTLSCEQNLNHDAMYWYRQDPGQGLRLIYYSQIVNDFQKGDIAEGYSVSREKKESFPLTVTSAQKNPTAFYLCASSIGTGWSYGYTFGSGTRLTVV.

The chain employs TRBV28 and TRBJ1-5, with a weak D call TRBD1 (5 bases). The CDR3 totals 14 residues. Per germline, CDR1 MDHEN and CDR2 SYDVKM. V lost 4 bases, J lost 9 bases, and 16 bases lay in between. CDR3 region: CASSSRAGRGPQHF. The CDR3 bases are TGTGCCAGCAGTTCCAGGGCCGGGAGGGGGCCCCAGCATTTT.

As to this clone: The same CDR3 is also encoded by other DNA sequences in this sample. CDR3 DNA sequence: TGTGCCAGCAGCTGGGCCCAAGAGACCCAGTACTTC. As protein: CASSWAQETQYF. V is TRBV5-4 and J is TRBJ2-5; D is undetermined. CDR3 size: 12 residues. V lost 3 bases and J 1 base, leaving 4 bases between the germline ends. In germline, CDR1 is SGHNT, CDR2 YYREEE (reference sequence). Full variable domain (rest looked up from reference TRBV5-4 and TRBJ2-5): ETGVTQSPTHLIKTRGQQVTLRCSSQSGHNTVSWYQQALGQGPQFIFQYYREEENGRGNFPPRFSGLQFPNYSSELNVNALELDDSALYLCASSWAQETQYFGPGTRLLVL.

This clone came up a few times. The chain is built from TRBV28 and TRBJ1-6, with D maybe TRBD1 (5 bases). The CDR3 spans 14 residues. In germline, CDR1 is MDHEN, CDR2 SYDVKM. V was shortened by 3 bases and J by 6 bases, with 9 bases between the two germline ends. CDR3 amino acids: CASSLRGPNSPLHF. Here the CDR3 DNA reads TGTGCCAGCAGTTTGCGGGGCCCTAATTCACCCCTCCACTTT. Complete variable domain (other parts from reference TRBV28 and TRBJ1-6): DVKVTQSSRYLVKRTGEKVFLECVQDMDHENMFWYRQDPGLGLRLIYFSYDVKMKEKGDIPEGYSVSREKKERFSLILESASTNQTSMYLCASSLRGPNSPLHFGNGTRLTVT.

This chain joins TRBV15 and TRBJ1-2, with D perhaps TRBD1 (6 bases). The CDR3 spans 14 residues. The germline V and J ends were trimmed by 2 bases and 8 bases, with 15 bases remaining between them. CDR1 and CDR2 (germline): LNHNV, YYDKDF (reference sequence). In DNA, the CDR3 is TGTGCCACCAGCAGACGTACCACAGGGTACGGCTACACCTTC. This codes for CATSRRTTGYGYTF. Using reference TRBV15 and TRBJ1-2 for the parts outside the CDR3, the full variable domain is DAMVIQNPRYQVTQFGKPVTLSCSQTLNHNVMYWYQQKSSQAPKLLFHYYDKDFNNEADTPDNFQSRRPNTSFCFLDIRSPGLGDTAMYLCATSRRTTGYGYTFGSGTRLTVV.

This sequence joins TRBV5-4 and TRBJ1-5; D perhaps matches TRBD1 (5 bases). Germline loops: CDR1 SGHNT, CDR2 YYREEE (reference sequence). V shed 1 base and J shed 5 bases, with 10 bases lying between them. The CDR3 loop spans 14 amino acids. CDR3 loop: CASSLWGGDQPQHF. CDR3 nucleotide sequence: TGTGCCAGCAGCTTGTGGGGGGGGGATCAGCCCCAGCATTTT.

The V call is TRBV27, the J call TRBJ1-1; D gene uncertain. The CDR3 extends over 14 amino acids. Germline V gene sequence: CDR1 MNHEY, CDR2 SMNVEV (reference sequence). Trimming shortened V by 3 bases and J by 0 bases, and 8 bases separated the two germline ends. CDR3 bases: TGTGCCAGCAGTTTGGCCGGGATGAACACTGAAGCTTTCTTT. Its translation: CASSLAGMNTEAFF.